Below are 30 T cell receptor beta chains sequenced from a single sample in a study of T cell responses to AZD1222 COVID-19 vaccine. This table comes from immunoSEQ multiplex PCR, and its TCRdb copy is limited to in-frame clones, with some not included. The sample has approximately 140,000 clones; 75% to 95% are singletons. The input for sequencing was peripheral blood, taken 28 days after the second AZD1222 dose. These receptor sequences come from an adult who received the AZD1222 COVID-19 vaccine.

The chain couples TRBV19 to TRBJ1-6; D possibly corresponds to TRBD1 (5 bases). The V gene's germline CDR1 is LNHDA and CDR2 SQIVND (reference sequence). Trimming took 7 bases from V and 7 from J, leaving 17 bases between them. The CDR3 runs 15 residues. CDR3 sequence: CASISTALNNSPLHF. The CDR3 region has the DNA TGTGCCAGTATCTCGACAGCCCTCAACAATTCACCCCTCCACTTT.

The genes are TRBV9 and TRBJ2-3; D call uncertain. CDR3 size: 15 residues. Germline V gene data show CDR1 as SGDLS and CDR2 as YYNGEE. Trimming shortened V by 0 bases and J by 0 bases, and 8 bases separated the two germline ends. In nucleotides, the CDR3 is TGTGCCAGCAGCGTAGGACTGACAAGCACAGATACGCAGTATTTT. Its protein is CASSVGLTSTDTQYF. Supplemented by reference TRBV9 and TRBJ2-3, the full variable domain reads DSGVTQTPKHLITATGQRVTLRCSPRSGDLSVYWYQQSLDQGLQFLIQYYNGEERAKGNILERFSAQQFPDLHSELNLSSLELGDSALYFCASSVGLTSTDTQYFGPGTRLTVL.

This clone was counted once. This chain uses TRBV7-9 with TRBJ2-1; TRBD2 might be the D (6 bases). Germline V CDR1 and CDR2: SEHNR, FQNEAQ (reference sequence). This CDR3 comprises 15 residues. V lost 2 bases and J 0 bases, leaving 8 bases between the germline ends. The CDR3 region has the DNA TGTGCCAGCAGCTTACGTAGCGGCTCCTACAATGAGCAGTTCTTC. This gives the protein CASSLRSGSYNEQFF.

The chain employs TRBV6-5 and TRBJ2-7; D call uncertain. Germline V gene lookup returns CDR1 MNHEY and CDR2 SVGAGI. The CDR3 has 12 amino acids. Trimming pared 6 bases from V and 0 bases from J, leaving 6 bases between. The CDR3 is CASSSDSYEQYF. Here the CDR3 DNA reads TGTGCCAGCAGCTCGGACTCCTACGAGCAGTACTTC.

There are a few counts of this clone. The V and J genes are TRBV11-2 and TRBJ2-7, with 7 bases identical to TRBD2. V was clipped by 1 base and J by 3 bases; unmatched bases: 3. The CDR3 sequence is 14 residues long. CDR1 and CDR2 (germline): SGHAT, FQNNGV. The DNA of the CDR3 is TGTGCCAGCAGCTTAGGTCCTAGCGGCTACGAGCAGTACTTC. This translates into CASSLGPSGYEQYF. The full variable domain, completed using reference TRBV11-2 and TRBJ2-7, is EAGVAQSPRYKIIEKRQSVAFWCNPISGHATLYWYQQILGQGPKLLIQFQNNGVVDDSQLPKDRFSAERLKGVDSTLKIQPAKLEDSAVYLCASSLGPSGYEQYFGPGTRLTVT.

This chain connects TRBV2 to TRBJ2-7; 12 nucleotides line up with TRBD1. This CDR3 is 15 amino acids long. Germline loops: CDR1 SNHLY, CDR2 FYNNEI. The V gene end was trimmed by 4 bases and the J gene end by 11 bases; junction bases not matched to a gene: 12. The CDR3 bases are TGTGCCAGCAGTGGCGGAGGGACAGGGGGCATGCGGAAGTACTTC. Translation gives CASSGGGTGGMRKYF.

The chain carries TRBV29-1 and TRBJ2-3; D is tentatively TRBD1 or TRBD2 (5 bases each). Trimming took 4 bases from V and 0 from J, leaving 11 bases between them. This CDR3 spans 14 amino acids. The V gene's germline CDR1 is SQVTM and CDR2 ANQGSEA. In DNA, the CDR3 is TGCAGCGTTGGCCAGAGGGGTAGCACAGATACGCAGTATTTT. This translates into CSVGQRGSTDTQYF.

J is TRBJ1-5 and V is TRBV18, with D tentatively TRBD1 (5 bases). The germline CDR1 and CDR2 sequences are KGHSH and LQKENI. Trimming took off 3 bases at V and 7 bases at J, with 13 bases between the two ends. The CDR3 extends over 14 amino acids. CDR3 region: CASSPSGEGQPQHF. As DNA, the CDR3 is TGTGCCAGCTCACCCTCGGGGGAGGGACAGCCCCAGCATTTT.

The chain recombines TRBV10-1 with TRBJ2-1, with TRBD2 matching 7 bases. The CDR3 runs to 13 residues. In germline, CDR1 is WNHNN, CDR2 SYGVQD (reference sequence). Trimming at V came to 10 bases and at J to 8 bases, leaving 11 bases not matched to a gene. As DNA, the CDR3 is TGCGCCACCTCTAACGGGAGGTTCGATGAGCAGTTCTTC. Translated, it gives CATSNGRFDEQFF.

The chain carries TRBV3-1 (or the pseudogene TRBV3-2) and TRBJ1-2, with D possibly TRBD1 on 5 matching bases. With 2 bases removed from V and 8 bases from J, the gap between germline ends came to 18 bases. Germline V gene data show CDR1 as LGHDT and CDR2 as YNNKEL (reference sequence). The length of the CDR3 is 15 residues. The CDR3 loop is CASSQRQGFSGGYTF. The CDR3 DNA is TGTGCCAGCAGCCAACGTCAGGGTTTCTCAGGGGGCTACACCTTC.

The chain has TRBV6-1 and TRBJ1-5; D perhaps matches TRBD1 (6 bases). This CDR3 has 18 amino acids. V was clipped by 0 bases and J by 2 bases, with 17 bases between them. Germline CDR1 and CDR2: MNHNS and SASEGT. In DNA form, the CDR3 reads TGTGCCAGCAGTGAAGCGCTGATCGTAGGGGGGGGCAATCAGCCCCAGCATTTT. It translates to CASSEALIVGGGNQPQHF.

V is TRBV5-1 and J is TRBJ1-1; D is unclear. Trimming left V 0 bases short and J 1 base short, with 7 bases between. The germline gives CDR1 SGHRS, CDR2 YFSETQ. There are 14 residues in the CDR3. The CDR3 DNA is TGCGCCAGCAGCTTGGCCAATGCGAACACTGAAGCTTTCTTT. Its protein product is CASSLANANTEAFF.

This clone was picked up one time. The chain employs TRBV9 and TRBJ2-1, with D maybe TRBD1 (6 bases). Germline values: CDR1 SGDLS, CDR2 YYNGEE. The CDR3 runs to 15 residues. V lost 0 bases to trimming and J lost 3 bases, with 10 bases between them. The CDR3 bases are TGTGCCAGCAGCGTAGGCAGGGGCGACTACAATGAGCAGTTCTTC. Its translation: CASSVGRGDYNEQFF.

This sequence joins TRBV19 and TRBJ1-2, with 9 bases identical to TRBD1. The CDR3 covers 13 residues. Germline V gives CDR1 LNHDA, CDR2 SQIVND (reference sequence). J gave up 7 bases and V 5 bases, and 5 bases lay outside the gene matches. The CDR3 is CASSLGQGSGYTF. The CDR3 DNA sequence: TGTGCCAGTAGTTTGGGACAGGGATCTGGCTACACCTTC.

The CDR3 coding sequence is TGTGCCAGCACCCCGGGGCATTCAACTAATGAAAAACTGTTTTTT. This codes for CASTPGHSTNEKLFF. This chain uses TRBV11-2 with TRBJ1-4; D may be TRBD1 (5 bases). This CDR3 has 15 residues. Germline V gene sequence: CDR1 SGHAT, CDR2 FQNNGV. V was shortened by 7 bases and J by 0 bases, with 12 bases between the two germline ends.

The rearrangement uses TRBV7-9 and TRBJ2-3; D ambiguous. Germline loops: CDR1 SEHNR, CDR2 FQNEAQ (reference sequence). The CDR3 length is 15 residues. V was clipped by 1 base and J by 0 bases, with 8 bases between them. The CDR3 DNA is TGTGCCAGCAGCTTAGGGACGGCTAGCACAGATACGCAGTATTTT. This translates into CASSLGTASTDTQYF.

This chain connects TRBV5-1 to TRBJ1-1; D unresolved. CDR1 SGHRS and CDR2 YFSETQ come from the germline V gene. Trimming cost V 0 bases and J 8 bases, with 8 bases left between them. This CDR3 contains 12 residues. CDR3 in DNA: TGCGCCAGCAGCTTGGGTGAGGCCGAAGCTTTCTTT. Protein sequence: CASSLGEAEAFF.

In this sample, this clone turned up once. The V and J genes are TRBV27 and TRBJ2-3; 7 nucleotides align to TRBD1. V shed 7 bases and J 2 bases; nucleotides not matched to a gene: 9. Germline V gives CDR1 MNHEY, CDR2 SMNVEV (reference sequence). There are 15 residues in the CDR3. In nucleotides, the CDR3 is TGTGCCAGCACACCAAGGGGGACAGACACAGATACGCAGTATTTT. This gives the protein CASTPRGTDTDTQYF.

The chain recombines TRBV12-3 or TRBV12-4 with TRBJ2-7; 8 bases align to TRBD2. With 6 bases clipped from V and 7 bases from J, the junction kept 8 bases outside the gene matches. The length of the CDR3 is 13 residues. The CDR3 sequence is CASRTAGVGEQYF. In DNA form, the CDR3 reads TGTGCCAGCAGGACAGCGGGAGTAGGAGAGCAGTACTTC.

J is TRBJ2-2 and V is TRBV7-9; D possibly corresponds to TRBD2 (6 bases). The CDR3 length is 13 residues. Germline assignment: CDR1 SEHNR and CDR2 FQNEAQ (reference sequence). Trimming took 4 bases from V and 10 from J, leaving 13 bases between them. As DNA, the CDR3 is TGTGCCAGCAGCTCCTCGGGGCGGGAGGAGCTGTTTTTT. Its translation: CASSSSGREELFF.

This chain uses TRBV7-9 with TRBJ2-1; D could derive from TRBD1 or TRBD2 (6 bases each). This CDR3 comprises 15 residues. The V end was cut by 1 base, the J end by 4 bases, with 11 bases between. Germline CDR1 reads SEHNR; CDR2 reads FQNEAQ (reference sequence). CDR3 in amino acids: CASSLEGGGYNEQFF. As DNA, the CDR3 is TGTGCCAGCAGCTTAGAGGGGGGAGGTTACAATGAGCAGTTCTTC.

J is TRBJ2-7 and V is TRBV18, with D possibly called TRBD1 or TRBD2 (6 bases each). Germline CDR1 is KGHSH and CDR2 is LQKENI. The CDR3 consists of 14 residues. Trimming left V 3 bases short and J 6 bases short, with 15 bases between. CDR3 sequence: CASSPARGLSEQYF. In DNA, the CDR3 is TGTGCCAGCTCACCGGCCAGGGGACTGAGCGAGCAGTACTTC. The whole variable domain, remainder taken from reference TRBV18 and TRBJ2-7, is NAGVMQNPRHLVRRRGQEARLRCSPMKGHSHVYWYRQLPEEGLKFMVYLQKENIIDESGMPKERFSAEFPKEGPSILRIQQVVRGDSAAYFCASSPARGLSEQYFGPGTRLTVT.

The chain has TRBV3-1 (or the pseudogene TRBV3-2) and TRBJ2-1, with 8 bases lining up with TRBD2. The CDR3 is 16 residues long. The V and J ends lost 2 bases and 7 bases, in that order; junction bases with no gene match: 10. The germline V gene encodes CDR1 LGHDT and CDR2 YNNKEL (reference sequence). This chain's CDR3 is CASSQLRGAGVNEQFF. The CDR3 bases are TGTGCCAGCAGCCAACTCCGGGGAGCGGGAGTAAATGAGCAGTTCTTC.

The rearrangement joins TRBV5-1 to TRBJ2-1; 8 bases are a match to TRBD2. The germline V gene encodes CDR1 SGHRS and CDR2 YFSETQ. After removal of 3 bases from V and 6 bases from J, the junction contained 5 bases not matched to a gene. This CDR3 contains 14 residues. DNA of the CDR3: TGCGCCAGCAGCTCCGGGACTAGAGGCAATGAGCAGTTCTTC. Encoded protein: CASSSGTRGNEQFF.

The chain combines TRBV7-9 with TRBJ1-1, with no clear D. This CDR3 region has 14 residues. Germline values: CDR1 SEHNR, CDR2 FQNEAQ (reference sequence). The V end was cut by 2 bases, the J end by 7 bases, with 14 bases between. CDR3 loop: CASSLLGILGEAFF. Written as DNA, the CDR3 is TGTGCCAGCAGCTTACTCGGGATTCTAGGTGAAGCTTTCTTT.

The table lists this clone with a count of one. The rearrangement links TRBV12-5 to TRBJ2-1; TRBD1 matches 10 bases. The CDR3 has 14 amino acids. The J segment lost 6 bases and the V segment lost 6 bases, leaving 5 bases of the junction unmatched. The germline CDR1 and CDR2 sequences are LGHNT and FRNRAP. CDR3 nucleotide sequence: TGTGCTAGTGGCACGGGACAGGGGCCCAATGAGCAGTTCTTC. Translated, it gives CASGTGQGPNEQFF.

The chain employs TRBV7-9 and TRBJ2-5, with 9 nucleotides matching TRBD2. The CDR3 is made up of 14 amino acids. Per germline, CDR1 SEHNR and CDR2 FQNEAQ (reference sequence). V lost 7 bases, J lost 5 bases, and 8 bases stayed unmatched. The CDR3 here is CASTFSGSGETQYF. The CDR3 DNA sequence: TGTGCCAGCACCTTTAGCGGGAGTGGGGAGACCCAGTACTTC.

This sequence joins TRBV9 and TRBJ1-3, with D unresolved. The V end was cut by 0 bases, the J end by 0 bases, with 10 bases between. Germline loops: CDR1 SGDLS, CDR2 YYNGEE. The CDR3 consists of 16 residues. The CDR3 DNA follows: TGTGCCAGCAGCGTAGCACAGAGAAGCTCTGGAAACACCATATATTTT. Encoded protein: CASSVAQRSSGNTIYF.

The table lists this clone with a few counts. The gene calls are TRBV6-8 and TRBJ1-5, with D possibly matching TRBD1 (5 bases). The CDR3 consists of 15 residues. V lost 6 bases, J lost 7 bases, and 19 bases lay in between. Germline-derived CDR1 and CDR2 are MNHGY and SAAAGT. In DNA form, the CDR3 reads TGTGCCAGCAGGGTCCGGGACCCGGACGGGCAGCCCCAGCATTTT. This sequence encodes CASRVRDPDGQPQHF.

This chain connects TRBV7-2 to TRBJ1-1; D unresolved. The ends were cut back, 3 bases at V and 1 base at J, with 12 bases in the middle. Germline lookup yields CDR1 SGHTA and CDR2 FQGNSA. CDR3 length: 15 residues. Here the CDR3 DNA reads TGTGCCAGCAGCTTCGAAACGTGGAGGAACACTGAAGCTTTCTTT. This translates into CASSFETWRNTEAFF.